This paragraph covers one TCR beta chain sequence. Its antigen is still unknown. The CDR3 sequence is 13 residues long. With 6 bases clipped from V and 2 bases from J, the junction kept 4 bases outside the gene matches. This sample is part of a study of primary melanoma T cells and metastatic recurrence. The assay was immunoSEQ multiplex PCR, and TCRdb's table has in-frame clones only and misses some. The sample lists over a thousand clones; 77% were seen once. Each patient's primary melanoma had been removed surgically, with risk of metastatic recurrence. Regarding the study as a whole: T-cell fraction reportedly outperformed other histopathological variables added to thickness. Reportedly, T-cell fraction predicted progression-free survival beyond thickness, ulceration, mitoses, age. Suggested, not shown: primary melanomas can contain effective antitumor T cells.

The material sequenced was melanoma tumor tissue. The clonotype comes from a human donor with melanoma. This sequence joins TRBV23-1 and TRBJ2-7; 7 bases agree with TRBD1. TRBV23-1 is an ORF for which the function is uncertain. The CDR3 spells CASSPGQTYEQYF. The CDR3 DNA sequence: TGCGCCAGCAGCCCGGGACAGACCTACGAGCAGTACTTC.